This TCR beta chain came from a study of CD8 T cells in ankylosing spondylitis. Study-wide results and limits: A motif of under 10 highly homologous TCR beta variants was seen as apparently characteristic of ankylosing spondylitis blood. Within peripheral blood, clones linked to disease were CD8+ and relatively rare.

With molecular barcodes, quantitative 5'-RACE was used to make the TCR beta libraries. MiXCR was run by TCRdb on the 5' RACE reads, yielding one entry per CDR3 protein. The repertoire holds around 430,000 distinct CDR3 sequences, with under 20% as singletons. This clonotype was recorded many times. Its antigen is as yet unknown. Sequenced sample: blood, either unsorted or a sorted T cell fraction (not recorded which). The clonotype was recovered from a male donor with ankylosing spondylitis.

The CDR3 here is CASSPGTGVGEAFF. The DNA for the CDR3 is TGCGCCAGCAGCCCCGGGACAGGGGTTGGTGAAGCTTTCTTT. This chain joins TRBV5-1 and TRBJ1-1; 10 bases are a match to TRBD1. The CDR3 has 14 residues. Trimming cost V 4 bases and J 7 bases; bases outside gene matches: 7. Germline CDR1 and CDR2: SGHRS and YFSETQ.